The clone carrying this T cell receptor beta chain came up once. Seattle enrolled patients during active infection and tracked them longitudinally. The sample is drawn from a study of blood T cell repertoires in COVID-19. Turning to the study itself: T cells, B-cell-depleted T cells, or PBMCs provided the cDNA or gDNA that served as material.

In the source study's methods: Reference gene primers were amplified, and this amplification served to estimate nucleated cell counts. TCRdb's copy holds only in-frame clones and misses some; the assay was immunoSEQ multiplex PCR. Clone size and V and J calls were adopted from that table, with D and trimming inferred from the DNA. The data show 450,000 or so clones, 89% seen once. Losses at the gene ends were 6 bases for V and 13 bases for J; bases not matched to a gene: 9. This CDR3 comprises 12 residues. Specimen: peripheral blood. The chain links TRBV12-3 or TRBV12-4 to TRBJ1-5; 7 nucleotides line up with TRBD1. The origin of this receptor is a man aged 18 to 30 with COVID-19, enrolled during active disease. CDR3 in amino acids: CASSRWTTGQHF. DNA of the CDR3: TGTGCCAGCAGCCGCTGGACGACAGGGCAGCATTTT.